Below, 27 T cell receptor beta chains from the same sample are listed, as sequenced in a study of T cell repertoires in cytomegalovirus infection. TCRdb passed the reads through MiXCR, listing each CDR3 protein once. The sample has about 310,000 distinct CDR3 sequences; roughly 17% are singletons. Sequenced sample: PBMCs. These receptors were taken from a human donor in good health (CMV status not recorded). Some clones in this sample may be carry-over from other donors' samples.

The CDR3 DNA is TGTGCCAGCAGTTACTCCCCCGGACAGGGGTGGGAGACCCAGTACTTC. This codes for CASSYSPGQGWETQYF. This sequence joins TRBV6-8 and TRBJ2-5; 9 nucleotides match TRBD1. After removal of 0 bases from V and 5 bases from J, the junction contained 7 bases not matched to a gene. The CDR3 runs to 16 residues. CDR1 MNHGY and CDR2 SAAAGT come from the germline V gene.

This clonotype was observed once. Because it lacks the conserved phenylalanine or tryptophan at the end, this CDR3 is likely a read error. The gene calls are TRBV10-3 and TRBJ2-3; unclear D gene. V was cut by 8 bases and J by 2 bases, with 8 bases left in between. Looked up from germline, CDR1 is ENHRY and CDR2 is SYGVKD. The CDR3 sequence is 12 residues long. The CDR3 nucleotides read TGTGCCATCGGTAAAGACACAGATACGCAGTATCTT. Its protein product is CAIGKDTDTQYL.

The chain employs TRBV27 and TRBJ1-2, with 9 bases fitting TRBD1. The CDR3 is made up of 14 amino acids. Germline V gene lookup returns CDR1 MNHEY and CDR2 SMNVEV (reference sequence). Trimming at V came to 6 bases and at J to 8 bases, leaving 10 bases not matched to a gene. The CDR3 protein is CASSPGTGYLGYTF. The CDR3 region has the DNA TGTGCCAGCAGCCCTGGGACAGGGTATCTGGGCTACACCTTC.

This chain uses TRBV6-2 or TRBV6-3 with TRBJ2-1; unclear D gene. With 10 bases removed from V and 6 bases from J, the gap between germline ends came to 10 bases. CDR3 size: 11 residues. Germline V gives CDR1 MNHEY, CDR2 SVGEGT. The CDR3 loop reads CATRLGNEQFF. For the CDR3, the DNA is TGTGCCACCCGGTTGGGCAATGAGCAGTTCTTC.

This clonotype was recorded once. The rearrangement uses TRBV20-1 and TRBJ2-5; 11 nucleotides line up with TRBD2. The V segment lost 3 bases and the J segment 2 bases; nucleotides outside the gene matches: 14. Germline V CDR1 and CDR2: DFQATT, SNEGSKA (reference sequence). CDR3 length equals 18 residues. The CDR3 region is CSASMVPSGLAAQETQYF. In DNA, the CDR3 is TGCAGTGCTAGTATGGTTCCCTCGGGACTAGCGGCACAAGAGACCCAGTACTTC.

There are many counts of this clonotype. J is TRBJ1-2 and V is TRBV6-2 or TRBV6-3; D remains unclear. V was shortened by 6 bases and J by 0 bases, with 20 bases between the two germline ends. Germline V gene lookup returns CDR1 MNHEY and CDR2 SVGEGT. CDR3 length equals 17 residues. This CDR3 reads CASSLPGVPSSNYGYTF. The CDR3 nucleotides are TGTGCCAGCAGCCTACCGGGAGTCCCGTCATCTAACTATGGCTACACCTTC.

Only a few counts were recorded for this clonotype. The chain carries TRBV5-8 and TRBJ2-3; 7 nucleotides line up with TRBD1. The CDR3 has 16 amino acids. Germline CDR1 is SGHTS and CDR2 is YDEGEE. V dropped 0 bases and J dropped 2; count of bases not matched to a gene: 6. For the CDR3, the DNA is TGTGCCAGCAGCTTGGACCTGACAGGGAACACAGATACGCAGTATTTT. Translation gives CASSLDLTGNTDTQYF.

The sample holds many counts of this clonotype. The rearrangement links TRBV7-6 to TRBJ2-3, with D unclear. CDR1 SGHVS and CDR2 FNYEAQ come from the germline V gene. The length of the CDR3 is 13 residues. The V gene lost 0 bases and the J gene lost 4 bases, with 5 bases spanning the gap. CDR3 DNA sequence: TGTGCCAGCAGCTTAGCGAACCCAGATACGCAGTATTTT. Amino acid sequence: CASSLANPDTQYF.

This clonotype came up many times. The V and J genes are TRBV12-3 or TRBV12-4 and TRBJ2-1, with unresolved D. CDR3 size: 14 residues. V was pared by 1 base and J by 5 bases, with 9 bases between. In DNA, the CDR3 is TGTGCCAGCAGTTTAGGGCAGTACGACAATGAGCAGTTCTTC. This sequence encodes CASSLGQYDNEQFF.

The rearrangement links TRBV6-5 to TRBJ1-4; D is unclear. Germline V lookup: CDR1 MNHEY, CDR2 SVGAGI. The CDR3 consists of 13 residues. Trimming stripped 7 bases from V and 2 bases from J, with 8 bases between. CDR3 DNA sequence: TGTGCCAGCAAGGGCAGGACTAATGAAAAACTGTTTTTT. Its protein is CASKGRTNEKLFF.

CDR3 nucleotides: TGTGCCAGCAGTGATAGAGTTGCACAAACAGGTGTCGGGGAGCTGTTTTTT. Its translation: CASSDRVAQTGVGELFF. V is TRBV6-1 and J is TRBJ2-2; the D gene is possibly TRBD1 (5 bases). The germline gives CDR1 MNHNS, CDR2 SASEGT. The V end was cut by 3 bases, the J end by 7 bases, with 21 bases between. This CDR3 region has 17 residues.

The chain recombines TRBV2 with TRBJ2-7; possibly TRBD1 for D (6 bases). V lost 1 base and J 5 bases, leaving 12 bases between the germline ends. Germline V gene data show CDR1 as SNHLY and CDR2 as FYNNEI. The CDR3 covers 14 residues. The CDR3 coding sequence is TGTGCCAGCAGTGAAGACAGGGTGTCCCACGAGCAGTACTTC. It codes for CASSEDRVSHEQYF.

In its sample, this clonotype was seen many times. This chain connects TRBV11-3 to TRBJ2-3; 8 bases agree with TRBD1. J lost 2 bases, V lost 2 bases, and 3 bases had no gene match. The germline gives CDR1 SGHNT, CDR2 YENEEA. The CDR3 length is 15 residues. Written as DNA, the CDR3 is TGTGCCAGCAGCTTATCGACAGGGGTCACAGATACGCAGTATTTT. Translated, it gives CASSLSTGVTDTQYF.

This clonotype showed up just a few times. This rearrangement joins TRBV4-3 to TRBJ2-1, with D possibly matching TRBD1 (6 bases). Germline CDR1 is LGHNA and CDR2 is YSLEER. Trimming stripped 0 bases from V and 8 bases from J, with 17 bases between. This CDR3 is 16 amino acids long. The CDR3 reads CASSQDLSGVRDEQFF. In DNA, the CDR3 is TGCGCCAGCAGCCAAGATCTATCAGGGGTTAGGGATGAGCAGTTCTTC.

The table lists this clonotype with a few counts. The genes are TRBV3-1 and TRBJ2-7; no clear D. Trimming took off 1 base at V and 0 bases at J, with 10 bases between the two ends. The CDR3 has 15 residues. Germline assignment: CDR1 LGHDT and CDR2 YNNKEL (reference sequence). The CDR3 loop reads CASSQAPGLSYEQYF. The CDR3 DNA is TGTGCCAGCAGCCAAGCCCCGGGCCTCTCCTACGAGCAGTACTTC.

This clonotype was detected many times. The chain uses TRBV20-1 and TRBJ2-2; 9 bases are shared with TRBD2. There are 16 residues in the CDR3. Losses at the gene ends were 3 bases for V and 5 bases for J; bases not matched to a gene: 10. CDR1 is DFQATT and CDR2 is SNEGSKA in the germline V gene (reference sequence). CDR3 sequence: CSARGSGGDLTGELFF. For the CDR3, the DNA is TGCAGTGCTAGGGGTAGCGGGGGAGATTTAACCGGGGAGCTGTTTTTT.

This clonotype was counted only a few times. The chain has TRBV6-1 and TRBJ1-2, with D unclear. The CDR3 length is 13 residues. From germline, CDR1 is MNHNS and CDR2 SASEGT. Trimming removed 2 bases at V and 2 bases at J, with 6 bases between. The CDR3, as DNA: TGTGCCAGCAGTGAACAGGAGAACTATGGCTACACCTTC. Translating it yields CASSEQENYGYTF.

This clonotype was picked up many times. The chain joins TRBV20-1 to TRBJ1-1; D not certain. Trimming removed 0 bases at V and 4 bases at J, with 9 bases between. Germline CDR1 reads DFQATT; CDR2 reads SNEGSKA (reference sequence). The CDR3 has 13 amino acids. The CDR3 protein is CSARDAVTTEAFF. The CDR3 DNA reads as TGCAGTGCTAGAGACGCGGTTACCACTGAAGCTTTCTTT.

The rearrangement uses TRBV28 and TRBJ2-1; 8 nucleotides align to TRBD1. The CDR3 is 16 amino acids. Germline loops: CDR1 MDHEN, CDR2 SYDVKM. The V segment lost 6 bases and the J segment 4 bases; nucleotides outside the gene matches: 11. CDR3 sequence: CASRQLGTGFYNEQFF. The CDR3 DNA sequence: TGTGCCAGCAGGCAACTCGGGACAGGTTTTTACAATGAGCAGTTCTTC.

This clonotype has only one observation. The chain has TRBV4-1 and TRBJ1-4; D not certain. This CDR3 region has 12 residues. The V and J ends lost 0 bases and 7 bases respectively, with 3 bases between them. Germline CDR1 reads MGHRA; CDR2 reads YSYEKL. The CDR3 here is CASSQDLEKLFF. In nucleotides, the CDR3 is TGCGCCAGCAGCCAAGATCTTGAAAAACTGTTTTTT.

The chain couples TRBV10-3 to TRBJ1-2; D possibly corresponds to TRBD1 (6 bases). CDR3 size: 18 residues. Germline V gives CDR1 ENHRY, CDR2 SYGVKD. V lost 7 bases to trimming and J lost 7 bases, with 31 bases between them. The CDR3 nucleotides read TGTGCCATCACCTACAAAAGGCAGGGGAAAGAAGGGTTCACTGGCTACACCTTC. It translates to CAITYKRQGKEGFTGYTF.

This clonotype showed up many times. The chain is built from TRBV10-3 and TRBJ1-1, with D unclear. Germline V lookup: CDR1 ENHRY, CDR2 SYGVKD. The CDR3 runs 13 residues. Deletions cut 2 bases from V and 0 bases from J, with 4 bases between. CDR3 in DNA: TGTGCCATCAGTGAGGCGATGAACACTGAAGCTTTCTTT. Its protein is CAISEAMNTEAFF.

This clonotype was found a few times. Written as DNA, the CDR3 is TGTGCCAGCAGTTTAGACGGCCGCTCGCAGCCCCAGCATTTT. Protein: CASSLDGRSQPQHF. The chain links TRBV27 to TRBJ1-5; D is unresolved. Germline assignment: CDR1 MNHEY and CDR2 SMNVEV (reference sequence). This CDR3 is built from 14 residues. The V end lost 2 bases, the J end lost 7 bases, and 12 bases lay between the germline ends.

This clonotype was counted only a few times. In DNA, the CDR3 is TGTGCCAGCAGCTTCCTCAGGGAAAACAATGAGCAGTTCTTC. Its translation: CASSFLRENNEQFF. This sequence joins TRBV11-2 and TRBJ2-1; D possibly corresponds to TRBD1 (5 bases). CDR1 and CDR2 from the germline V gene are SGHAT and FQNNGV. V was clipped by 3 bases and J by 5 bases, with 11 bases between them. The CDR3 loop spans 14 amino acids.

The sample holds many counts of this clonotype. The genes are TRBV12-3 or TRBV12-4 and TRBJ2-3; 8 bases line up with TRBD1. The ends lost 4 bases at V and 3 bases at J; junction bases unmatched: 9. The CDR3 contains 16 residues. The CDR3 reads CASSYLGQGWTDTQYF. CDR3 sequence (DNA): TGTGCCAGCAGTTACCTCGGACAGGGCTGGACAGATACGCAGTATTTT.

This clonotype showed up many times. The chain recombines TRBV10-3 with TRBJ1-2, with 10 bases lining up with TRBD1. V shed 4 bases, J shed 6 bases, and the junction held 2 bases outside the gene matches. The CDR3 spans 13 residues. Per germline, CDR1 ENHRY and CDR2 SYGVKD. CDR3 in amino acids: CAISAGQGNGYTF. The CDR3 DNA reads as TGTGCCATCAGTGCGGGACAGGGGAATGGCTACACCTTC.

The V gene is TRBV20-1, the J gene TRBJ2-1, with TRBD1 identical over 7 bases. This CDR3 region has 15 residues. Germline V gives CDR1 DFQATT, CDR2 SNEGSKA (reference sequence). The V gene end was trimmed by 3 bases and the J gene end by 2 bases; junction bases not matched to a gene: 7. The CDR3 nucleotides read TGCAGTGCTAGCCGGGACAGAGGAACCTACAATGAGCAGTTCTTC. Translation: CSASRDRGTYNEQFF.